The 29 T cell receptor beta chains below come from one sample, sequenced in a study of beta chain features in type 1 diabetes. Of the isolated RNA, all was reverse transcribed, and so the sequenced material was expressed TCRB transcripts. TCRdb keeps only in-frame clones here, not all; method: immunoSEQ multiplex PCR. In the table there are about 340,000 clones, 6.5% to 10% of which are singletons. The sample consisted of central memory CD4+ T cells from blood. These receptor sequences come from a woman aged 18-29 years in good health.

The chain's CDR3 is CASSLGWEHEQFF. The CDR3 DNA follows: TGCGCCAGCAGTTTAGGGTGGGAGCATGAGCAGTTCTTC. The genes are TRBV5-1 and TRBJ2-1; tentative D call: TRBD2 (5 bases). This CDR3 is 13 amino acids long. Trimming stripped 5 bases from V and 8 bases from J, with 14 bases between. The germline gives CDR1 SGHRS, CDR2 YFSETQ.

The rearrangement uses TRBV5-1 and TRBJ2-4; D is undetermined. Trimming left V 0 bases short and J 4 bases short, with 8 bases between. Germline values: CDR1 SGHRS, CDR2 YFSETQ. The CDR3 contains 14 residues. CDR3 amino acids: CASSLGEKKNIQYF. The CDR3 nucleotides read TGCGCCAGCAGCTTGGGCGAAAAGAAAAACATTCAGTACTTC. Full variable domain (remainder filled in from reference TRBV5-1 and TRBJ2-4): KAGVTQTPRYLIKTRGQQVTLSCSPISGHRSVSWYQQTPGQGLQFLFEYFSETQRNKGNFPGRFSGRQFSNSRSEMNVSTLELGDSALYLCASSLGEKKNIQYFGAGTRLSVL.

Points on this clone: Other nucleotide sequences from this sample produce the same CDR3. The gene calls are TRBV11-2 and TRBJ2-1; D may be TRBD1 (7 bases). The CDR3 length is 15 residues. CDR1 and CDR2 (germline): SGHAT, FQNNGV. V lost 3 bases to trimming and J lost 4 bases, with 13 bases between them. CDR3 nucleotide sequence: TGTGCCAGCAGCTTTTCAGGGGGAGGATACAATGAGCAGTTCTTC. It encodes CASSFSGGGYNEQFF.

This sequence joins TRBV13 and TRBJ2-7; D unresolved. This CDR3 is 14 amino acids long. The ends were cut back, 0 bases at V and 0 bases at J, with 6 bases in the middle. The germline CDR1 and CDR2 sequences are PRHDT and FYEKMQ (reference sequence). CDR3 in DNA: TGTGCCAGCAGCTTAGGAACGTACTCCTACGAGCAGTACTTC. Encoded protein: CASSLGTYSYEQYF.

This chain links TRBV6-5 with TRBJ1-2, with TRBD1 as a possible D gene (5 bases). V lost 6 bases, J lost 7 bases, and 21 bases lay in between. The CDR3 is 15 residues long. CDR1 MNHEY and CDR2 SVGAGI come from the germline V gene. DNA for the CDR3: TGTGCCAGCAGAACGATGGGAGAAGGGGCTTTTGGCTACACCTTC. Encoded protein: CASRTMGEGAFGYTF.

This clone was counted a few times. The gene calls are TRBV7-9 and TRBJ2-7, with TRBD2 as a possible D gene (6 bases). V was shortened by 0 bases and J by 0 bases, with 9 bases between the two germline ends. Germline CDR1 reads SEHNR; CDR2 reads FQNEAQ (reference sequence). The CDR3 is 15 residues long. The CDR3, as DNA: TGTGCCAGCAGCTTAGCGGGGACTGTCTCCTACGAGCAGTACTTC. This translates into CASSLAGTVSYEQYF. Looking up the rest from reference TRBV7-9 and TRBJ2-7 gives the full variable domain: DTGVSQNPRHKITKRGQNVTFRCDPISEHNRLYWYRQTLGQGPEFLTYFQNEAQLEKSRLLSDRFSAERPKGSFSTLEIQRTEQGDSAMYLCASSLAGTVSYEQYFGPGTRLTVT.

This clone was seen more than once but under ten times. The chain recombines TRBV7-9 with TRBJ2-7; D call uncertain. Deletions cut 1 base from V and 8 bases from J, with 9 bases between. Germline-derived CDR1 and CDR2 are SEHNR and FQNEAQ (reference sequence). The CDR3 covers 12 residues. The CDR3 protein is CASSLDSAQQYF. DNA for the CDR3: TGTGCCAGCAGCTTAGATTCGGCGCAGCAGTACTTC.

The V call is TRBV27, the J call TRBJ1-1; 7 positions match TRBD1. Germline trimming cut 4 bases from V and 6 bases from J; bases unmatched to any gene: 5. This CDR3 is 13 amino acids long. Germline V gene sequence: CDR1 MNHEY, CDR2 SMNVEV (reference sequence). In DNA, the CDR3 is TGTGCCAGCAGTTCCCTAACAGGGGCTGAAGCTTTCTTT. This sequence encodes CASSSLTGAEAFF.

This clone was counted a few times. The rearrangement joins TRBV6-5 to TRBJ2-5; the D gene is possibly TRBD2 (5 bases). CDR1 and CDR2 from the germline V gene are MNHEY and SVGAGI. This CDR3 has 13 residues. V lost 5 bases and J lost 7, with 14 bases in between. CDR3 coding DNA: TGTGCCAGCAGTCAACATCGGGGTCGGACCCAGTACTTC. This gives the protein CASSQHRGRTQYF.

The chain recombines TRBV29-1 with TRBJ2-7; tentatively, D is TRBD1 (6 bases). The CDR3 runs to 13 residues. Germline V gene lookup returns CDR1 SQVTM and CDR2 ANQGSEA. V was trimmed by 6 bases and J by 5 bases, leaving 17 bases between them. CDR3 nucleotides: TGCAGCGTAGACCTGACAGGTTCCAACGAGCAGTACTTC. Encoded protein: CSVDLTGSNEQYF.

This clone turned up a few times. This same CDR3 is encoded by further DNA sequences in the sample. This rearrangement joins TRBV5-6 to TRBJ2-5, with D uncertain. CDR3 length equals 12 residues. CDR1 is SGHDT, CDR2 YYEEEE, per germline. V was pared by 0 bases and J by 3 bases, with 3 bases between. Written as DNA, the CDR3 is TGTGCCAGCAGCTTGGTGGAAGAGACCCAGTACTTC. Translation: CASSLVEETQYF.

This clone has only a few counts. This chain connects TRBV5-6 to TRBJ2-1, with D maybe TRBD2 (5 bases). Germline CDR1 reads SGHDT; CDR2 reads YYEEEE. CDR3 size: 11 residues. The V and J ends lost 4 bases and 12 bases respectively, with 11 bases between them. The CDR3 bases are TGTGCCAGCAGCCGCAGAGAGGGGCAGTTCTTC. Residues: CASSRREGQFF.

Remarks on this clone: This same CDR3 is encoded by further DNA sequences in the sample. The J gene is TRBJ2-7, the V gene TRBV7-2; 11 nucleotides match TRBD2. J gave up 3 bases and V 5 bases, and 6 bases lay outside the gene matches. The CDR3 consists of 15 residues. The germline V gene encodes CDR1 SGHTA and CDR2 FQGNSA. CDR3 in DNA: TGTGCCAGCAGCCCCATAGCGGGAGGGAGCTACGAGCAGTACTTC. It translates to CASSPIAGGSYEQYF.

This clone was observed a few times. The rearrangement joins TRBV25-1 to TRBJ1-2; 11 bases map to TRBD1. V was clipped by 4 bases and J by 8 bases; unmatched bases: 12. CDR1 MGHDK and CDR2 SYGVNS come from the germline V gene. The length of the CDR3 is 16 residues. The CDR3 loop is CASSGTGGFGVGGYTF. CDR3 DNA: TGTGCCAGCAGTGGGACAGGGGGCTTTGGCGTTGGCGGCTACACCTTC.

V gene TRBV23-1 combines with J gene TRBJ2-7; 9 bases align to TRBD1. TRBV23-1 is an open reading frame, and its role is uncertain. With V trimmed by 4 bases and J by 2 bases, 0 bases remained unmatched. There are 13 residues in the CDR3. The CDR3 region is CASSRDRAYEQYF. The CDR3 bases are TGCGCCAGCAGTCGGGACAGGGCCTACGAGCAGTACTTC.

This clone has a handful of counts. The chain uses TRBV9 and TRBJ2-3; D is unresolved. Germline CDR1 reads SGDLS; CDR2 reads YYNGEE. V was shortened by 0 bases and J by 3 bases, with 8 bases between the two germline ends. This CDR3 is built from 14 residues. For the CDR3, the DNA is TGTGCCAGCAGCGTAGGGATGAGGACAGATACGCAGTATTTT. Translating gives CASSVGMRTDTQYF.

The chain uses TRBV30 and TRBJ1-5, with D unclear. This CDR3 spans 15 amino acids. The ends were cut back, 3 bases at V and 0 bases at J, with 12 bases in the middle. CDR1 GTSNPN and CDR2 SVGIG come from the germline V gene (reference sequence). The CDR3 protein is CAWRDQYDSNQPQHF. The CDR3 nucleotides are TGTGCCTGGAGGGATCAATATGATAGCAATCAGCCCCAGCATTTT. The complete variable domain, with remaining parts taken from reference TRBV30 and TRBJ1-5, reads SQTIHQWPATLVQPVGSPLSLECTVEGTSNPNLYWYRQAAGRGLQLLFYSVGIGQISSEVPQNLSASRPQDRQFILSSKKLLLSDSGFYLCAWRDQYDSNQPQHFGDGTRLSIL.

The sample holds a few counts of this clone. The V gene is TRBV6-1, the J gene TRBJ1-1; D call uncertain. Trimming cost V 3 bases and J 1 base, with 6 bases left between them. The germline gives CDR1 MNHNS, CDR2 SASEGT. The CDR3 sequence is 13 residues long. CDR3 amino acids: CASSEMANTEAFF. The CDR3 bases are TGTGCCAGCAGTGAGATGGCGAACACTGAAGCTTTCTTT.

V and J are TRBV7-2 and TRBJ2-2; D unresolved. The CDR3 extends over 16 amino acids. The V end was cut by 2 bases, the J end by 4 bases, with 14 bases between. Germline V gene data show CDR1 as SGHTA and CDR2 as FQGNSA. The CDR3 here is CASSLNSNLGTGELFF. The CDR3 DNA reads TGTGCCAGCAGCTTAAACAGCAACCTTGGCACCGGGGAGCTGTTTTTT.

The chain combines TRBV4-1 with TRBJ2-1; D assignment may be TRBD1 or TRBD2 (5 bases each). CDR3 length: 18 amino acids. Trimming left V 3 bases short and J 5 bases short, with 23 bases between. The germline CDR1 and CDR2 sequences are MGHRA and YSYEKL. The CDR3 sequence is CASSQVDMGLATNNEQFF. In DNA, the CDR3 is TGCGCCAGCAGCCAGGTGGACATGGGCCTAGCCACCAACAATGAGCAGTTCTTC.

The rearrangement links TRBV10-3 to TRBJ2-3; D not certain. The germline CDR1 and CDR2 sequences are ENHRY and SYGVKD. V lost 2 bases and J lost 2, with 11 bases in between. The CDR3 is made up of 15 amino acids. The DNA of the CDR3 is TGTGCCATCAGTGAGCTCCCGACCTCCACAGATACGCAGTATTTT. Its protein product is CAISELPTSTDTQYF.

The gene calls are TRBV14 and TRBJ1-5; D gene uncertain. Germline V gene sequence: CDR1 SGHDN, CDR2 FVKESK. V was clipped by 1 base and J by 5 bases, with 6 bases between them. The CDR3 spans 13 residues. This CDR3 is CASSQGRDQPQHF. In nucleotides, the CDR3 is TGTGCCAGCAGCCAAGGACGGGATCAGCCCCAGCATTTT.

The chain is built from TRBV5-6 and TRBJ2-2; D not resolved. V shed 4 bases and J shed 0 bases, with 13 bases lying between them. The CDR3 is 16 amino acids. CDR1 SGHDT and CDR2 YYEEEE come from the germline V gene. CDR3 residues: CASSPLGRANTGELFF. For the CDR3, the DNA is TGTGCCAGCAGCCCTTTGGGCAGAGCGAACACCGGGGAGCTGTTTTTT.

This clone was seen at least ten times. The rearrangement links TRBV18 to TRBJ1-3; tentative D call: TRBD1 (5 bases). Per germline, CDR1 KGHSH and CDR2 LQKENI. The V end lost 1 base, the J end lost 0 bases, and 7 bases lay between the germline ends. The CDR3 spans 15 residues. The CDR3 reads CASSPQGYSGNTIYF. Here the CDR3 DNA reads TGTGCCAGCTCACCACAGGGGTACTCTGGAAACACCATATATTTT.

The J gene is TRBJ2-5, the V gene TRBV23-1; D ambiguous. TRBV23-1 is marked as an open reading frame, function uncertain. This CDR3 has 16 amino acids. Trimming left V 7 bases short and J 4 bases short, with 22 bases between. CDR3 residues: CASNLSNEQVAETQYF. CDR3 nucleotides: TGCGCCAGCAACCTTTCCAACGAACAAGTGGCAGAGACCCAGTACTTC.

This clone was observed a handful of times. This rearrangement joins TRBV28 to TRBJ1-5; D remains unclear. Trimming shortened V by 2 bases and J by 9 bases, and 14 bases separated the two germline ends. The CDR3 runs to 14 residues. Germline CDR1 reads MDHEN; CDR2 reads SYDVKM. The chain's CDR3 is CASSLRNGRGPQHF. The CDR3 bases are TGTGCCAGCAGTTTACGGAACGGGCGTGGGCCCCAGCATTTT. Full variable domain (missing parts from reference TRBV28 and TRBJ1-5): DVKVTQSSRYLVKRTGEKVFLECVQDMDHENMFWYRQDPGLGLRLIYFSYDVKMKEKGDIPEGYSVSREKKERFSLILESASTNQTSMYLCASSLRNGRGPQHFGDGTRLSIL.

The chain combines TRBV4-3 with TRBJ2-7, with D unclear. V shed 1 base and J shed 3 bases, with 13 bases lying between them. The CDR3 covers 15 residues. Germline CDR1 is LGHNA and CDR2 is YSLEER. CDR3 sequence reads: CASSQVLGARYEQYF. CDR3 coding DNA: TGCGCCAGCAGCCAAGTTCTCGGAGCACGCTACGAGCAGTACTTC.

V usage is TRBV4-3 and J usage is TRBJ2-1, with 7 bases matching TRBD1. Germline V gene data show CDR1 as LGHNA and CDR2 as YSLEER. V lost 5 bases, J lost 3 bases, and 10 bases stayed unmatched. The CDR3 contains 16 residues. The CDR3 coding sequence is TGCGCCAGCAGCGAGGTGATCGGACAGGACTACAATGAGCAGTTCTTC. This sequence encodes CASSEVIGQDYNEQFF.

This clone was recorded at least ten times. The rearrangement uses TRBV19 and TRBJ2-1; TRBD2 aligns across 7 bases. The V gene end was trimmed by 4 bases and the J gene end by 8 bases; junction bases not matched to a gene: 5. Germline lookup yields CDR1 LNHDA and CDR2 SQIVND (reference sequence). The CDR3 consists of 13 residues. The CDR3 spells CASSNQGGHEQFF. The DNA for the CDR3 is TGTGCCAGTAGTAATCAGGGAGGGCATGAGCAGTTCTTC.